The clone carrying this T cell receptor (beta chain) was seen just once. This record comes from a study of cytomegalovirus exposure and HLA in healthy donors. Study details: An earlier analysis found roughly 110 million unique TCR beta sequences from approximately 170 million T cells.

Trimming removed 0 bases at V and 7 bases at J, with 4 bases between. This CDR3 has 11 residues. Germline V gene data show CDR1 as SGHAT and CDR2 as FQNNGV. Amplification used 60 Vbeta primers and 13 Jbeta primers. Libraries were prepared by immunoSEQ multiplex PCR; TCRdb keeps only in-frame clonotypes and omits some of them. The repertoire has 200,000 or so clones, about 80% of them found once; the top ten carry roughly 0.62%. The chain employs TRBV11-2 and TRBJ2-7; the D is unclear. The sequence was obtained from a man aged 18 to 30 in good health and CMV-seronegative. Material for sequencing was PBMCs. CDR3 nucleotide sequence: TGTGCCAGCAGCTTAGAGCGGGAGCAGTACTTC. This translates into CASSLEREQYF.